This T cell receptor beta chain was recovered during a study of cytomegalovirus exposure and HLA in healthy donors. The sample holds a few counts of this clone. Antigen specificity is unknown. PCR used 60 Vbeta primers and 13 Jbeta primers. Assay: immunoSEQ multiplex PCR; the TCRdb copy retains only in-frame clones and omits some. Here the sample spans some 170,000 clones, approximately 72% being singletons. CDR3 length: 13 amino acids. CDR1 is SGHVS and CDR2 is FQNEAQ in the germline V gene. The germline V and J ends were trimmed by 6 bases and 5 bases, with 14 bases remaining between them. Broader study findings: As a later analysis showed, a missense DCLRE1C variant was linked to trimming of TCR beta V- and J-genes.

The source is a human donor in good health. The gene calls are TRBV7-8 and TRBJ2-7; the D gene is possibly TRBD1 (6 bases). The sequenced material came from PBMCs. In nucleotides, the CDR3 is TGTGCCAGCAGGGAAGGACAGAGCCACGAGCAGTACTTC. It translates to CASREGQSHEQYF.